The entry that follows covers one T cell receptor (beta chain) sequence. The specificity of this receptor is unknown. The input lacks base qualities; no much larger clone sits a single base away. Counted from cysteine to phenylalanine, this CDR3 has 14 amino acids. Solely the CDR3 DNA is kept, with 42 bases framed from the first base. Trimming leaves V shorter by 5 bases and J shorter by 6 bases, with the junction holding 5 bases beyond the gene matches. From the germline V gene (reference sequence), CDR1 is LNHDA and CDR2 is SQIVND. This entry comes from a study of response to subunit inactivated influenza vaccine (dated by TCRdb to the late 2010s). General notes on the study: To follow how T cells responded to a trivalent subunit inactivated influenza vaccine, the researchers relied on deep quantitative profiling of the T cell receptor repertoire. General findings and caveats noted by the study authors: The authors suggested that each seasonal influenza vaccination may recruit only a limited number of new T cells.

Library construction relied on RT-PCR. These reads were obtained on an Illumina HiSeq 2500. TCRdb trimmed public reads at Q25 via fastp, called clones via MiXCR and kept in-frame beta chains. Identical CDR3 proteins give one entry, which carries the most common genes and DNA. The sample has fewer than 600,000 distinct CDR3 sequences on record, approximately 7.3% of them singletons. The top ten constitute about an eighth of the sample. The specimen comprised PBMCs from blood, sampled less than 25 months after vaccination. This sequence was found in a man in his fifties or sixties who received an inactivated influenza vaccine. Donor details come from another sample of the same person, matched by shared clones. The chain is encoded by TRBV19 joined to TRBJ2-1; a stretch of 9 junction bases matches TRBD1. The nucleotide sequence reads TGTGCCAGTAGTGCGACAGGGGGGGTCAATGAGCAGTTCTTC. This encodes CASSATGGVNEQFF.